The 26 T cell receptor beta chains below come from one sample, sequenced in a study of cytomegalovirus exposure and HLA in healthy donors. The primer mix had 60 Vbeta and 13 Jbeta primers. Sequencing used immunoSEQ multiplex PCR; TCRdb keeps in-frame clones, though not all of them. This table holds 150,000 to 200,000 clones, roughly 77% found once. The specimen sequenced was PBMCs. These receptors were obtained from a woman between 45 and 60 years old in good health and CMV-seronegative.

The chain recombines TRBV5-6 with TRBJ2-5, with 7 bases identical to TRBD1. Germline trimming cut 3 bases from V and 2 bases from J; bases unmatched to any gene: 4. CDR3 length: 14 residues. CDR1 and CDR2 (germline): SGHDT, YYEEEE. The CDR3 loop reads CASSYTTGQETQYF. For the CDR3, the DNA is TGTGCCAGCAGCTATACGACAGGGCAAGAGACCCAGTACTTC.

This clone was seen just once. V gene TRBV7-2 combines with J gene TRBJ1-4, with D maybe TRBD1 (5 bases). Trimming stripped 1 base from V and 8 bases from J, with 11 bases between. The CDR3 extends over 14 amino acids. Germline-derived CDR1 and CDR2 are SGHTA and FQGNSA. CDR3 nucleotides: TGTGCCAGCAGCTTAGGGGGGGGTGGGGAAAAACTGTTTTTT. It codes for CASSLGGGGEKLFF.

J is TRBJ2-3 and V is TRBV19; tentative D call: TRBD1 (5 bases). The V and J ends lost 4 bases and 2 bases respectively, with 13 bases between them. CDR3 length: 15 residues. The V gene's germline CDR1 is LNHDA and CDR2 SQIVND (reference sequence). CDR3 DNA sequence: TGTGCCAGTAGTACATCACAGGATTTCACAGATACGCAGTATTTT. Translating it yields CASSTSQDFTDTQYF.

This chain joins TRBV5-5 and TRBJ1-5; D is ambiguous. The V end lost 0 bases, the J end lost 7 bases, and 17 bases lay between the germline ends. CDR3 length equals 16 residues. CDR1 is SGHKS, CDR2 YYEKEE, per germline (reference sequence). This CDR3 is CASSLGSSGLRQPQHF. Written as DNA, the CDR3 is TGTGCCAGCAGCTTGGGTTCATCGGGTCTACGACAGCCCCAGCATTTT. Combining the CDR3 with reference TRBV5-5 and TRBJ1-5 gives the whole variable domain DAGVTQSPTHLIKTRGQQVTLRCSPISGHKSVSWYQQVLGQGPQFIFQYYEKEERGRGNFPDRFSARQFPNYSSELNVNALLLGDSALYLCASSLGSSGLRQPQHFGDGTRLSIL.

This chain joins TRBV6-6 and TRBJ1-2, with D possibly matching TRBD1 (5 bases). The CDR3 is 15 amino acids. Trimming removed 6 bases from V and 0 bases from J, with 14 bases in between. CDR1 is MNHNY, CDR2 SVGAGI, per germline (reference sequence). CDR3: CASRPPRGANYGYTF. The CDR3, as DNA: TGTGCCAGCAGACCCCCCCGGGGGGCTAACTATGGCTACACCTTC.

V is TRBV27 and J is TRBJ2-7; 7 bases are shared with TRBD2. CDR1 is MNHEY, CDR2 SMNVEV, per germline (reference sequence). The CDR3 is 15 amino acids. With 8 bases clipped from V and 2 bases from J, the junction kept 12 bases outside the gene matches. The CDR3 spells CASAWGGLGTYEQYF. The CDR3 coding sequence is TGTGCCAGCGCCTGGGGGGGACTGGGAACCTACGAGCAGTACTTC.

The genes are TRBV6-1 and TRBJ2-5; a possible D gene is TRBD2 (6 bases). The V gene lost 4 bases and the J gene lost 3 bases, with 15 bases spanning the gap. CDR3 size: 15 residues. Germline-derived CDR1 and CDR2 are MNHNS and SASEGT. The CDR3 DNA is TGTGCCAGCAGTGCACCCTTTGCGGGGAAAGAGACCCAGTACTTC. Translating gives CASSAPFAGKETQYF.

The chain combines TRBV29-1 with TRBJ2-3; weak D call: TRBD1 (5 bases). The ends were cut back, 3 bases at V and 5 bases at J, with 6 bases in the middle. Germline CDR1 is SQVTM and CDR2 is ANQGSEA. There are 11 residues in the CDR3. CDR3 nucleotide sequence: TGCAGCGTTGATAGGGGAGATACGCAGTATTTT. It encodes CSVDRGDTQYF.

This clone was counted a few times. This chain joins TRBV7-2 and TRBJ1-2; D is unclear. The length of the CDR3 is 14 residues. CDR1 SGHTA and CDR2 FQGNSA come from the germline V gene. The V gene lost 1 base and the J gene lost 4 bases, with 10 bases spanning the gap. In DNA, the CDR3 is TGTGCCAGCAGCTTAGTAGTAGCCTCCTATGGCTACACCTTC. Translated: CASSLVVASYGYTF. Combining the CDR3 with reference TRBV7-2 and TRBJ1-2 gives the whole variable domain GAGVSQSPSNKVTEKGKDVELRCDPISGHTALYWYRQSLGQGLEFLIYFQGNSAPDKSGLPSDRFSAERTGGSVSTLTIQRTQQEDSAVYLCASSLVVASYGYTFGSGTRLTVV.

This clone was seen more than once but under ten times. The chain links TRBV14 to TRBJ2-2; TRBD2 matches at 13 bases. The CDR3 length is 17 residues. V dropped 4 bases and J dropped 2; count of bases not matched to a gene: 4. Per germline, CDR1 SGHDN and CDR2 FVKESK. The CDR3 loop reads CASSRMGLAGNTGELFF. The CDR3 bases are TGTGCCAGCAGCCGGATGGGACTAGCGGGAAACACCGGGGAGCTGTTTTTT.

The gene calls are TRBV5-1 and TRBJ2-5, with D possibly TRBD2 on 7 matching bases. The V gene's germline CDR1 is SGHRS and CDR2 YFSETQ. This CDR3 spans 15 amino acids. Trimming removed 4 bases from V and 4 bases from J, with 17 bases in between. CDR3: CASSLVPGGGETQYF. The CDR3 DNA reads TGCGCCAGCAGCCTAGTTCCGGGGGGCGGAGAGACCCAGTACTTC.

This clone was seen a single time. The rearrangement uses TRBV7-2 and TRBJ2-3; D might be TRBD2 (5 bases). The CDR3 runs 14 residues. Germline CDR1 and CDR2: SGHTA and FQGNSA. Trimming took 5 bases from V and 9 from J, leaving 18 bases between them. The CDR3 spells CASSPDPPGRTQYF. DNA for the CDR3: TGTGCCAGCAGCCCTGACCCCCCGGGGAGAACGCAGTATTTT.

This chain connects TRBV4-1 to TRBJ1-4; 9 nucleotides match TRBD1. In germline, CDR1 is MGHRA, CDR2 YSYEKL. CDR3 length equals 16 residues. V dropped 2 bases and J dropped 3; count of bases not matched to a gene: 4. The CDR3 reads CASSQFRTGANEKLFF. The CDR3 nucleotides read TGCGCCAGCAGCCAATTCCGGACAGGGGCTAATGAAAAACTGTTTTTT.

This chain links TRBV13 with TRBJ2-5; TRBD1 agrees at 7 bases. Per germline, CDR1 PRHDT and CDR2 FYEKMQ (reference sequence). The length of the CDR3 is 13 residues. The V segment lost 6 bases and the J segment 7 bases; nucleotides outside the gene matches: 8. This CDR3 is CASSLDRDVTQYF. The CDR3 nucleotides read TGTGCCAGCAGTCTAGACAGGGATGTGACCCAGTACTTC.

The chain links TRBV4-1 to TRBJ2-2; weak D call: TRBD2 (6 bases). V was clipped by 0 bases and J by 1 base, with 12 bases between them. This CDR3 is built from 17 residues. Germline CDR1 reads MGHRA; CDR2 reads YSYEKL. The CDR3 sequence is CASSQEASGQNTGELFF. As DNA, the CDR3 is TGCGCCAGCAGCCAAGAAGCCAGCGGGCAGAACACCGGGGAGCTGTTTTTT.

The chain couples TRBV7-2 to TRBJ2-1; 9 nucleotides line up with TRBD2. J lost 5 bases, V lost 1 base, and 9 bases had no gene match. Germline V gene lookup returns CDR1 SGHTA and CDR2 FQGNSA. The CDR3 has 17 residues. CDR3 loop: CASSLGVGLAINNEQFF. The DNA for the CDR3 is TGTGCCAGCAGCTTAGGGGTGGGACTAGCCATCAACAATGAGCAGTTCTTC.

Here the CDR3 DNA reads TGTGCCAGCCTACGGGAGACGGCCGGGGAGCTGTTTTTT. Translated, it gives CASLRETAGELFF. The chain links TRBV7-9 to TRBJ2-2, with D possibly TRBD2 on 6 matching bases. CDR1 is SEHNR, CDR2 FQNEAQ, per germline (reference sequence). CDR3 length: 13 amino acids. The V end was cut by 8 bases, the J end by 6 bases, with 13 bases between. Based on the CDR3 plus reference TRBV7-9 and TRBJ2-2, the full variable domain is DTGVSQNPRHKITKRGQNVTFRCDPISEHNRLYWYRQTLGQGPEFLTYFQNEAQLEKSRLLSDRFSAERPKGSFSTLEIQRTEQGDSAMYLCASLRETAGELFFGEGSRLTVL.

The chain employs TRBV28 and TRBJ2-7, with a possible D match to TRBD2 (5 bases). Deletions cut 2 bases from V and 7 bases from J, with 18 bases between. Germline CDR1 reads MDHEN; CDR2 reads SYDVKM. The CDR3 is made up of 15 amino acids. CDR3 nucleotides: TGTGCCAGCAGTTTAATAGCGCCGGACCTTGGAGAGCAGTACTTC. Protein sequence: CASSLIAPDLGEQYF.

This sequence joins TRBV5-1 and TRBJ2-7; the D gene is possibly TRBD1 (6 bases). The CDR3 loop spans 14 amino acids. The V and J ends lost 4 bases and 3 bases respectively, with 14 bases between them. Germline assignment: CDR1 SGHRS and CDR2 YFSETQ. The CDR3 sequence: CASSVTGLNYEQYF. CDR3 DNA sequence: TGCGCCAGCAGCGTAACAGGGTTGAACTACGAGCAGTACTTC.

The rearrangement joins TRBV7-3 to TRBJ2-3; D is possibly TRBD2 (5 bases). V lost 5 bases, J lost 5 bases, and 17 bases lay in between. The germline V gene has CDR1 SGHTA and CDR2 FQGTGA. The CDR3 consists of 15 residues. In DNA, the CDR3 is TGTGCCAGCAGCCTAGACCCTTCGACTAAAGATACGCAGTATTTT. Protein product: CASSLDPSTKDTQYF.

V and J are TRBV7-2 and TRBJ1-6; D remains ambiguous. Germline values: CDR1 SGHTA, CDR2 FQGNSA. The CDR3 runs 17 residues. V gave up 3 bases and J gave up 0 bases, with 12 bases separating them. The CDR3 DNA follows: TGTGCCAGCAGCTTTCACCCTAGAAGCTCCTATAATTCACCCCTCCACTTT. It specifies CASSFHPRSSYNSPLHF. The full variable domain, in which reference TRBV7-2 and TRBJ1-6 provide the parts outside the CDR3, is GAGVSQSPSNKVTEKGKDVELRCDPISGHTALYWYRQSLGQGLEFLIYFQGNSAPDKSGLPSDRFSAERTGGSVSTLTIQRTQQEDSAVYLCASSFHPRSSYNSPLHFGNGTRLTVT.

This chain joins TRBV7-9 and TRBJ2-5, with D possibly being TRBD2 (5 bases). The V gene's germline CDR1 is SEHNR and CDR2 FQNEAQ (reference sequence). The germline V and J ends were trimmed by 8 bases and 4 bases, with 11 bases remaining between them. CDR3 length: 12 amino acids. This chain's CDR3 is CASGRVRETQYF. The CDR3 coding sequence is TGTGCCAGCGGGCGGGTCAGAGAGACCCAGTACTTC.

This clone was seen more than once but under ten times. The chain employs TRBV7-9 and TRBJ1-4; D is unresolved. The CDR3 consists of 14 residues. Looked up from germline, CDR1 is SEHNR and CDR2 is FQNEAQ (reference sequence). V was shortened by 0 bases and J by 8 bases, with 10 bases between the two germline ends. CDR3 nucleotide sequence: TGTGCCAGCAGCTTAGCTGGGCTTAGGGAAAAACTGTTTTTT. This sequence encodes CASSLAGLREKLFF.

V usage is TRBV7-2 and J usage is TRBJ1-2; the D is unclear. V was pared by 3 bases and J by 4 bases, with 3 bases between. The length of the CDR3 is 11 residues. Germline-derived CDR1 and CDR2 are SGHTA and FQGNSA. Here the CDR3 reads CASSFGYGYTF. The CDR3 DNA reads TGTGCCAGCAGCTTCGGCTATGGCTACACCTTC. Full variable domain (outside the CDR3, taken from reference TRBV7-2 and TRBJ1-2): GAGVSQSPSNKVTEKGKDVELRCDPISGHTALYWYRQSLGQGLEFLIYFQGNSAPDKSGLPSDRFSAERTGGSVSTLTIQRTQQEDSAVYLCASSFGYGYTFGSGTRLTVV.

V is TRBV28 and J is TRBJ1-2; D is unresolved. The CDR3 covers 12 residues. Trimming removed 4 bases from V and 2 bases from J, with 5 bases in between. Germline CDR1 is MDHEN and CDR2 is SYDVKM. CDR3 protein: CASSWANYGYTF. As DNA, the CDR3 is TGTGCCAGCAGTTGGGCGAACTATGGCTACACCTTC.

The rearrangement links TRBV5-8 to TRBJ1-2; D is undetermined. Germline assignment: CDR1 SGHTS and CDR2 YDEGEE. V lost 0 bases, J lost 8 bases, and 8 bases lay in between. There are 12 residues in the CDR3. The CDR3 protein is CASSLEAIGYTF. CDR3 coding DNA: TGTGCCAGCAGCTTGGAAGCTATCGGCTACACCTTC.